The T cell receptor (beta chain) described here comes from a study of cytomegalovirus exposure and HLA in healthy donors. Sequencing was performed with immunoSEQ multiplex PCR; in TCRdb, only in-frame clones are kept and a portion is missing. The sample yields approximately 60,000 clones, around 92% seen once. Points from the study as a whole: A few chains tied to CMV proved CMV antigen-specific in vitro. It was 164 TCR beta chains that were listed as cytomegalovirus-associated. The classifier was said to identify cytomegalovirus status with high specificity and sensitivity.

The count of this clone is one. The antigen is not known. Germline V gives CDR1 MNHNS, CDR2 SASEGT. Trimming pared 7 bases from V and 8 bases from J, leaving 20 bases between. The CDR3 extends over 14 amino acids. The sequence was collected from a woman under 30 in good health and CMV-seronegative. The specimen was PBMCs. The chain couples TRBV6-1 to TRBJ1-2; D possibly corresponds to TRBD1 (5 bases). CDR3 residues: CASITGVLSRGYTF. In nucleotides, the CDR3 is TGTGCCAGCATCACAGGTGTTTTGTCGAGGGGCTACACCTTC.